This T cell receptor (beta chain) was profiled in a study of T-cell memory formation after mild COVID-19. Study-level information: The TCR clusters were mostly specific to one donor.

Germline V gene sequence: CDR1 SQVTM, CDR2 ANQGSEA. Trimming cost V 2 bases and J 7 bases, with 9 bases left between them. The CDR3 covers 12 residues. This clonotype was seen ten or more times. TCRdb fed the 5' RACE reads into MiXCR, producing one record per CDR3 protein. The sample includes 200,000 to 300,000 distinct CDR3 sequences, 15% of them seen just once. The specimen was PBMCs or a T cell subset sorted from them (not recorded which). The chain has TRBV29-1 and TRBJ2-1; D unresolved. This sequence originates from an adult woman who had mild COVID-19 (a few samples of this study predate the infection). Cell type and time point are not known. CDR3 residues: CSVEILSNEQFF. In DNA, the CDR3 is TGCAGCGTTGAAATACTTAGTAATGAGCAGTTCTTC.